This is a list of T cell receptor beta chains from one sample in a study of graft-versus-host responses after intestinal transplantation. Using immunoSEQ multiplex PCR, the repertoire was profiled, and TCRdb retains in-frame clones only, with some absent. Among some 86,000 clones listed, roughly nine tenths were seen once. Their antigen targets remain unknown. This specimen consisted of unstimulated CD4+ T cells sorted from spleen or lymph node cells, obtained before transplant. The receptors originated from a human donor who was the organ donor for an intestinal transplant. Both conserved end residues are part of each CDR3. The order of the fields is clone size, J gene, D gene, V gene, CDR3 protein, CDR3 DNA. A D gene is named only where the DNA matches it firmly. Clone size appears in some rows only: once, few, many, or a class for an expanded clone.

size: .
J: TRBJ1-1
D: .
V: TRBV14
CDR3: CASSHLGGANTEAFF
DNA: TGTGCCAGCAGCCACCTGGGAGGGGCGAACACTGAAGCTTTCTTT

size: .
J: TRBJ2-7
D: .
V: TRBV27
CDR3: CASSSERSSYEQYF
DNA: TGTGCCAGCAGTTCCGAGCGGAGCTCCTACGAGCAGTACTTC

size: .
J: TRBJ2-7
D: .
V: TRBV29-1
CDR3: CSVAGQLYEQYF
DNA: TGCAGCGTGGCGGGACAGTTATACGAGCAGTACTTC

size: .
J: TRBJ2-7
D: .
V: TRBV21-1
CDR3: CASSKSWADTYEQYF
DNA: TGTGCCAGCAGCAAAAGTTGGGCGGACACCTACGAGCAGTACTTC

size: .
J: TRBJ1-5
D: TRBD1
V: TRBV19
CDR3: CASSTLDRGTNQPQHF
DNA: TGTGCCAGTAGTACCTTAGACAGGGGGACTAATCAGCCCCAGCATTTT

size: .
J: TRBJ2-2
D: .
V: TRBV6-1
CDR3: CASSGTFNTGELFF
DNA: TGTGCCAGCAGTGGGACTTTTAACACCGGGGAGCTGTTTTTT

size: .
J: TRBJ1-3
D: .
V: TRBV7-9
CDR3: CASSFSGTGNTIYF
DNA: TGTGCCAGCAGCTTTTCAGGAACCGGAAACACCATATATTTT

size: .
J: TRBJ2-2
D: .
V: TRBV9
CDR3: CASSGRQPDSGELFF
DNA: TGTGCCAGCAGCGGCCGACAGCCAGATTCCGGGGAGCTGTTTTTT

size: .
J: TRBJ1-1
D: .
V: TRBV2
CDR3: CASRGGDLKNTEAFF
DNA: TGTGCCAGCAGGGGAGGGGATCTGAAGAACACTGAAGCTTTCTTT

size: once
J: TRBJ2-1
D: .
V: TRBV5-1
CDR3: CASSLAGENNEQFF
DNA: TGCGCCAGCAGCTTGGCCGGAGAGAACAATGAGCAGTTCTTC

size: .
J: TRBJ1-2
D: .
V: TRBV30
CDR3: CASTQLDYGYTF
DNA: TGTGCCTCCACACAGCTCGACTATGGCTACACCTTC

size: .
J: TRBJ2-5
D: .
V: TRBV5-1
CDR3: CASNMGAGTETQYF
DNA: TGCGCCAGCAATATGGGGGCAGGTACGGAGACCCAGTACTTC

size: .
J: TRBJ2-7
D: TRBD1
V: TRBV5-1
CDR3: CASSWEPGQGYEQYF
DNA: TGCGCCAGCAGCTGGGAACCGGGACAGGGATACGAGCAGTACTTC

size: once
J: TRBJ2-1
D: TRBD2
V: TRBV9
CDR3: CASSVSGSSYNEQFF
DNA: TGTGCCAGCAGCGTTAGCGGGAGCTCCTACAATGAGCAGTTCTTC

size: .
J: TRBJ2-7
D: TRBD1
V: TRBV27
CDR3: CASRRTGTYEQYF
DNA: TGTGCCAGCCGAAGGACAGGGACCTACGAGCAGTACTTC

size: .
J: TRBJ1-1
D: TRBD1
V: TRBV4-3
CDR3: CASSVWGQKNTEAFF
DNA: TGCGCCAGCAGCGTTTGGGGACAGAAGAACACTGAAGCTTTCTTT

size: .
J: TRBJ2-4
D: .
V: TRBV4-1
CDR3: CASSLRSAKNIQYF
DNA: TGCGCCAGCAGCCTTCGTTCAGCCAAAAACATTCAGTACTTC

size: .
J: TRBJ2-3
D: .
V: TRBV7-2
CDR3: CASSGPGNPSTDTQYF
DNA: TGTGCCAGCAGCGGCCCGGGAAATCCTAGCACAGATACGCAGTATTTT

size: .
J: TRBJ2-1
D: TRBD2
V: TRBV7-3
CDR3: CASSLGGGAGGIYEQFF
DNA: TGTGCCAGCAGCTTGGGTGGAGGAGCGGGAGGGATATATGAGCAGTTCTTC

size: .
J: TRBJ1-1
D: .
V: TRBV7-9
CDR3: CASSLESGRAFF
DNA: TGTGCCAGCAGCTTAGAGAGCGGGAGGGCTTTCTTT

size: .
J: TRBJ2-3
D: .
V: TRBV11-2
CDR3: CASGSKVATGTQYF
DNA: TGTGCCAGCGGCTCTAAGGTAGCGACAGGTACGCAGTATTTT

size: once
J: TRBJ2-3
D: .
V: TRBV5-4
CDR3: CASSLQWDTQYF
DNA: TGTGCCAGCAGCCTACAGTGGGATACGCAGTATTTT

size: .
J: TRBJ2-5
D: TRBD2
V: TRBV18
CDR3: CASSPRPGTSSETQYF
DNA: TGTGCCAGCTCACCTCGACCCGGGACTAGCTCAGAGACCCAGTACTTC

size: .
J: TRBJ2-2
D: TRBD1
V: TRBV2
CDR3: CASSGQGANTGELFF
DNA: TGTGCCAGCAGTGGACAGGGGGCGAACACCGGGGAGCTGTTTTTT

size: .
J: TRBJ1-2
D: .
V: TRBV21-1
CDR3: CASSSPEGGAYGYTF
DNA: TGTGCCAGCAGCTCCCCAGAGGGGGGGGCCTATGGCTACACCTTC

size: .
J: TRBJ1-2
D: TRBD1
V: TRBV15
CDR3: CATSRGRGQADGYTF
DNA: TGTGCCACCAGCAGAGGGAGGGGACAGGCGGATGGCTACACCTTC

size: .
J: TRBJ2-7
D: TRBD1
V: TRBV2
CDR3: CASTPGQGYEQYF
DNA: TGTGCCAGCACGCCGGGACAGGGGTACGAGCAGTACTTC

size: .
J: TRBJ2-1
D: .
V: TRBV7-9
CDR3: CASSLFGDNEQFF
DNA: TGTGCCAGCAGCTTATTCGGGGACAATGAGCAGTTCTTC

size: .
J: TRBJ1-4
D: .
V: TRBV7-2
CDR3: CASSSPRQREKLFF
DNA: TGTGCCAGCAGCTCCCCGAGGCAGCGGGAAAAACTGTTTTTT

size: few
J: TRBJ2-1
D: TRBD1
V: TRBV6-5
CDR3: CASRRQGVAHEQFF
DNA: TGTGCCAGCAGGAGACAGGGGGTAGCCCATGAGCAGTTCTTC

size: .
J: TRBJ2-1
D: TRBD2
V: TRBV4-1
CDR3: CASSQEGTSSYNEQFF
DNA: TGCGCCAGCAGCCAAGAGGGGACTAGCTCCTACAATGAGCAGTTCTTC

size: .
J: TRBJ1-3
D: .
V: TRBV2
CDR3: CASSSESRNTIYF
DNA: TGTGCCAGCAGCTCTGAAAGCCGAAACACCATATATTTT

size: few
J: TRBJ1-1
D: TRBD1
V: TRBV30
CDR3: CALKPGQGVGDTEAFF
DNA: TGTGCCTTGAAACCGGGACAGGGCGTCGGGGACACTGAAGCTTTCTTT

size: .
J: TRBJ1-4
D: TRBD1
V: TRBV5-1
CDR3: CASSRDWGQGNEKLFF
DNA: TGCGCCAGCAGCCGAGACTGGGGACAGGGAAATGAAAAACTGTTTTTT

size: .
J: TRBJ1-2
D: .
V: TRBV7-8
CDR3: CASSLTALYGYTF
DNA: TGTGCCAGCAGCTTGACAGCTCTCTATGGCTACACCTTC

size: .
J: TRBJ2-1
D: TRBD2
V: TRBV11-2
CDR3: CASRETSGRQQFF
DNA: TGTGCCAGCAGAGAAACTAGCGGGAGGCAGCAGTTCTTC

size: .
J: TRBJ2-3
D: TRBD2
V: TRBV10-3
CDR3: CAISFSGRRTDTQYF
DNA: TGTGCCATCAGTTTCAGCGGGAGGAGGACAGATACGCAGTATTTT

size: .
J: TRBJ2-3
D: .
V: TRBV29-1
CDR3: CSVRGASTDTQYF
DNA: TGCAGCGTTCGGGGGGCAAGCACAGATACGCAGTATTTT

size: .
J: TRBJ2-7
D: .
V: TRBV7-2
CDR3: CASSFVDSQQYF
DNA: TGTGCCAGCAGCTTCGTGGACTCCCAGCAGTACTTC

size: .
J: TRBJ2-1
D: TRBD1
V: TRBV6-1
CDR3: CASSEVTGTGLNEQFF
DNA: TGTGCCAGCAGTGAAGTGACCGGGACAGGGCTCAATGAGCAGTTCTTC

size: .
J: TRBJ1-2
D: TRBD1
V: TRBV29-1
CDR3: CSVEKVYRGNYGYTF
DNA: TGCAGCGTTGAAAAGGTTTACAGGGGGAACTATGGCTACACCTTC

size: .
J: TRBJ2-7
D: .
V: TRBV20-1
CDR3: CSATGNYEQYF
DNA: TGCAGTGCTACAGGGAACTACGAGCAGTACTTC

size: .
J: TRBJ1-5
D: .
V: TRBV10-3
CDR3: CAISPFSNQPQHF
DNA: TGTGCCATCAGTCCATTTAGCAATCAGCCCCAGCATTTT

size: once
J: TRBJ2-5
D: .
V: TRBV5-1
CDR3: CASSSTPQETQYF
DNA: TGCGCCAGCAGCTCTACCCCCCAAGAGACCCAGTACTTC

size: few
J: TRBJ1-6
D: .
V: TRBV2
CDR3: CASSEIPLAPLHF
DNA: TGTGCCAGCAGTGAAATCCCCCTAGCACCCCTCCACTTT

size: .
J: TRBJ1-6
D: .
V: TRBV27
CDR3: CASSLSGGGPYNSPLHF
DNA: TGTGCCAGCAGTTTATCGGGTGGAGGGCCCTATAATTCACCCCTCCACTTT

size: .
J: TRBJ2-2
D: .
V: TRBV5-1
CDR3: CASSLATGTNTGELFF
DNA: TGCGCCAGCAGCTTGGCCACGGGGACGAACACCGGGGAGCTGTTTTTT

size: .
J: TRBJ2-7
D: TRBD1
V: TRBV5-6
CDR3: CASSTPSSRQGTYEQYF
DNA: TGTGCCAGCAGCACACCCTCCTCCAGACAGGGGACCTACGAGCAGTACTTC

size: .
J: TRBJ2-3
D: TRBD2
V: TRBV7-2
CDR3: CASSLVGAGGADTQYF
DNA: TGTGCCAGCAGCTTAGTAGGAGCGGGAGGGGCAGATACGCAGTATTTT

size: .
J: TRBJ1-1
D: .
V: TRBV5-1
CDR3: CASSLQGGGSNTEAFF
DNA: TGCGCCAGCAGCCTGCAAGGCGGCGGTTCCAACACTGAAGCTTTCTTT